These 12 T cell receptor beta chains were sequenced from one sample in a study of OX40 agonist ivuxolimab in advanced cancers. The repertoire was sequenced with immunoSEQ multiplex PCR; TCRdb's copy has only in-frame clones and lacks some. The repertoire holds about 50,000 clones, with roughly 91% as singletons. The specimen comprised CD4+ or CD8+ T cells sorted from blood, sampled in a trial of the OX40 agonist ivuxolimab. The receptors originated from an adult with an advanced solid tumor such as melanoma, head and neck, liver or kidney cancer.

The chain couples TRBV9 to TRBJ2-7; 10 bases are shared with TRBD2. CDR3 length: 16 amino acids. V shed 4 bases and J 5 bases; nucleotides not matched to a gene: 12. Germline V CDR1 and CDR2: SGDLS, YYNGEE. CDR3 coding DNA: TGTGCCAGCAGCTCTAGCGGGAGTGGGAGTGAGGACGAGCAGTACTTC. Encoded protein: CASSSSGSGSEDEQYF.

The CDR3 nucleotides are TGTGCCATCAGTGCACCGGGACAGACCTACGAGCAGTACTTC. The encoded protein is CAISAPGQTYEQYF. The V gene is TRBV10-3, the J gene TRBJ2-7, with 7 nucleotides matching TRBD1. With V trimmed by 4 bases and J by 2 bases, 5 bases remained unmatched. The CDR3 totals 14 residues. The V gene's germline CDR1 is ENHRY and CDR2 SYGVKD.

The chain uses TRBV19 and TRBJ1-2, with D perhaps TRBD1 (5 bases). CDR1 is LNHDA and CDR2 is SQIVND in the germline V gene (reference sequence). This CDR3 contains 12 residues. The germline V and J ends were trimmed by 7 bases and 9 bases, with 15 bases remaining between them. CDR3 sequence: CASTEGALSYTF. The DNA for the CDR3 is TGTGCCAGTACGGAAGGGGCGCTTAGCTACACCTTC.

This clone was observed once. CDR3 nucleotide sequence: TGTGCCAGCAGTTTTGGGGGCGCAGATACGCAGTATTTT. Protein product: CASSFGGADTQYF. The chain is built from TRBV27 and TRBJ2-3; D possibly corresponds to TRBD1 (6 bases). CDR1 MNHEY and CDR2 SMNVEV come from the germline V gene (reference sequence). The CDR3 covers 13 residues. The V and J ends lost 3 bases and 4 bases respectively, with 8 bases between them.

The rearrangement uses TRBV4-2 and TRBJ2-1; no firm D call. Germline lookup yields CDR1 LGHNA and CDR2 YNFKEQ. Trimming took 1 base from V and 10 from J, leaving 8 bases between them. The CDR3 is 12 amino acids. The CDR3: CASSQGQHEQFF. CDR3 bases: TGTGCCAGCAGCCAAGGGCAGCACGAGCAGTTCTTC.

This chain uses TRBV6-6 with TRBJ2-7; D perhaps matches TRBD1 (6 bases). CDR1 and CDR2 from the germline V gene are MNHNY and SVGAGI (reference sequence). The CDR3 length is 11 residues. The germline V and J ends were trimmed by 6 bases and 6 bases, with 9 bases remaining between them. The CDR3 loop is CASSLGGEQYF. Here the CDR3 DNA reads TGTGCCAGCAGCCTAGGGGGCGAGCAGTACTTC.

The chain recombines TRBV7-9 with TRBJ2-7; 8 bases line up with TRBD1. CDR3 size: 13 residues. Germline V lookup: CDR1 SEHNR, CDR2 FQNEAQ (reference sequence). J was trimmed by 5 bases and V by 4 bases; bases with no gene match: 4. The CDR3 loop is CASSSQDRDEQYF. The CDR3 region has the DNA TGTGCCAGCAGCTCACAGGACAGGGACGAGCAGTACTTC.

Regarding this clone: Compared with germline, one end of the junction differs, possibly owing to a read error. The chain has TRBV7-3 and TRBJ2-1, with 7 bases fitting TRBD1. The CDR3 is 11 amino acids. CDR1 is SGHTA and CDR2 is FQGTGA in the germline V gene. CDR3 loop: CASSATGVIIF. For the CDR3, the DNA is TGTGCCAGCAGCGCAACAGGGGTTATTATCTTC.

The rearrangement uses TRBV7-8 and TRBJ2-7; D could derive from TRBD1 or TRBD2 (5 bases each). The germline V gene has CDR1 SGHVS and CDR2 FQNEAQ. V dropped 1 base and J dropped 7 bases, with 8 bases sitting between them. The CDR3 totals 12 residues. The CDR3 spells CASSLGDPEQYF. The CDR3 coding sequence is TGTGCCAGCAGCTTAGGGGACCCTGAGCAGTACTTC.

The V call is TRBV28, the J call TRBJ1-2, with no clear D. The CDR3 extends over 13 amino acids. V gave up 7 bases and J gave up 2 bases, with 11 bases separating them. Germline CDR1 reads MDHEN; CDR2 reads SYDVKM. The CDR3 DNA is TGTGCCAGCACCCAGGCAGAAAACTATGGCTACACCTTC. This translates into CASTQAENYGYTF.

V and J are TRBV10-3 and TRBJ1-2; 9 nucleotides line up with TRBD1. Germline V gene data show CDR1 as ENHRY and CDR2 as SYGVKD. The CDR3 spans 15 residues. V was clipped by 0 bases and J by 6 bases; unmatched bases: 5. This CDR3 reads CAISESGTGYDGYTF. The CDR3 nucleotides are TGTGCCATCAGTGAGTCTGGGACAGGGTACGATGGCTACACCTTC.

This chain joins TRBV5-4 and TRBJ2-7, with D maybe TRBD1 (6 bases). V dropped 3 bases and J dropped 12 bases, with 16 bases sitting between them. The CDR3 contains 12 residues. Per germline, CDR1 SGHNT and CDR2 YYREEE (reference sequence). CDR3 in DNA: TGTGCCAGCAGCTACAACAGGGCAGGGGCGTACTTC. Protein: CASSYNRAGAYF.